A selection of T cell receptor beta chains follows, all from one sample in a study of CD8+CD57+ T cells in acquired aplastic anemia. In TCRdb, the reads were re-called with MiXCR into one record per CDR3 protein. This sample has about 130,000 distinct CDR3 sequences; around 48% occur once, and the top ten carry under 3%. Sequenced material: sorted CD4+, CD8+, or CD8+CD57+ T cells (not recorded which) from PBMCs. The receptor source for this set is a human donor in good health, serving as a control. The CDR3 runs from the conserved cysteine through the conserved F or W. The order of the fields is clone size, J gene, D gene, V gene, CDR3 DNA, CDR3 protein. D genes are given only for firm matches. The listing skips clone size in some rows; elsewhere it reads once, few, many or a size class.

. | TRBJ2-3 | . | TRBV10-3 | TGTGCCATCAGTGAGGTTCAGGGATTGGGCACAGATACGCAGTATTTT | CAISEVQGLGTDTQYF
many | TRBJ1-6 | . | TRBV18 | TGTGCCAGCTCACCAACGACAGGCGCCTTCCCTAATTCACCCCTCCACTTT | CASSPTTGAFPNSPLHF
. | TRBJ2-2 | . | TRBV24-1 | TGTGCCACCAGTGATTTGCAGCAGAACACCGGGGAGCTGTTTTTT | CATSDLQQNTGELFF
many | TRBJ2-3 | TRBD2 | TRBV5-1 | TGCGCCAGCAGCTTGGAAGCGGGGGGGCCAAATACGCAGTATTTT | CASSLEAGGPNTQYF
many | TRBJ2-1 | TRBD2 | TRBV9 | TGTGCCAGCAGCCCCCTAGTAGCGGGGGGGCCAGTCAATGAGCAGTTCTTC | CASSPLVAGGPVNEQFF
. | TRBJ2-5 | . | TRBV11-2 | TGTGCCAGCAGCTTAGCCCCCAGGGTAGAGACCCAGTACTTC | CASSLAPRVETQYF
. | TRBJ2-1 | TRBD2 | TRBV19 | TGTGCCAGTAGTATAGTCGGGGGGGCGCGTGAGCAGTTCTTC | CASSIVGGAREQFF
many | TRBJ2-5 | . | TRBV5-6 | TGTGCCAGCAGCTTTCAAGGCTCTCAAGAGACCCAGTACTTC | CASSFQGSQETQYF
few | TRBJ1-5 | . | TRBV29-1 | TGCAGCGTTGTTCGGGAGGGAGGCAATCAGCCCCAGCATTTT | CSVVREGGNQPQHF
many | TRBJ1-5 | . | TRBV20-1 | TGCAGTGCTAGTTTACCTAATCAGCCCCAGCATTTT | CSASLPNQPQHF
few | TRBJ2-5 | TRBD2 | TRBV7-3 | TGTGCCAGCAGCCCAGCGGGGGCCCAGTACCAAGAGACCCAGTACTTC | CASSPAGAQYQETQYF
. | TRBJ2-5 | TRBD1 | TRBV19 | TGTGCCAGTAGTGGGACAGGGGCGCCCCAAGAGACCCAGTACTTC | CASSGTGAPQETQYF
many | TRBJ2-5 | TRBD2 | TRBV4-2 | TGTGCCAGCAGCCAAGTGAGCGGGGGGGCCCGGGAGACCCAGTACTTC | CASSQVSGGARETQYF
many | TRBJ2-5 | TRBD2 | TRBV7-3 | TGTGCCAGCAGCGGGGGGGGACAAGAGACCCAGTACTTC | CASSGGGQETQYF
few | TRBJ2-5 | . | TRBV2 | TGTGCCAGCAGTGATGGTGGGGGAGGGGGGGAGACCCAGTACTTC | CASSDGGGGGETQYF
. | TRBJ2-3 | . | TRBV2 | TGTGCCAGCAGTGACGGAGAAGATACGCAGTATTTT | CASSDGEDTQYF
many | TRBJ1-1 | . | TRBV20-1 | TGCAGTGCTAGAGACCCAGGGAAAACTGAAGCTTTCTTT | CSARDPGKTEAFF
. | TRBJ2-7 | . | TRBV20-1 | TGCAGTGCTATGGACCTCCGGGGCTACGAGCAGTACTTC | CSAMDLRGYEQYF
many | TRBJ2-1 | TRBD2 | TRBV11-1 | TGTGCCAGCAGCTTTCAACTAGCGGCTCGGGGCAATGAGCAGTTCTTC | CASSFQLAARGNEQFF
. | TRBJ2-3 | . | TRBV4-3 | TGCGCCAGCAGCCAAGGGACTCTACCCACAGATACGCAGTATTTT | CASSQGTLPTDTQYF
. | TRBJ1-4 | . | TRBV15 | TGTGCCACCAGCAGAGATGCAACTAATGAAAAACTGTTTTTT | CATSRDATNEKLFF
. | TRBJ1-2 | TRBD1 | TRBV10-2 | TGCGCCAGCATGAGAAGGGGGCAGGAGTATGGCTACACCTTC | CASMRRGQEYGYTF
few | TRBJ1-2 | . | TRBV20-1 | TGCACCAGCCGGGACCAAACGGGCTACACCTTC | CTSRDQTGYTF
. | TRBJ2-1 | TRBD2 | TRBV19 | TGTGCCAGTAACGGCGGGGGATCCTACAATGAGCAGTTCTTC | CASNGGGSYNEQFF
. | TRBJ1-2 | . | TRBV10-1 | TGCGCCAGCAGGACTAGCGGGGGGGCCTTC | CASRTSGGAF
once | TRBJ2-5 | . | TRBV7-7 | TGTGCCAGCAGCCTCTCAGCTCAAGAGACCCAGTACTTC | CASSLSAQETQYF
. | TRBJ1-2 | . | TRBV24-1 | TGTGCCACCAGTGACAGAAGCCTTGGCTACACCTTC | CATSDRSLGYTF
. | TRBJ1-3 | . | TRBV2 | TGTGCCAGCAGTATGGCGGCAGCTGGAAACACCATATATTTT | CASSMAAAGNTIYF
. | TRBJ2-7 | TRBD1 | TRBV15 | TGTGCCACCAGCAGGACAGGGTGGGGGTCCGAGCAGTACTTC | CATSRTGWGSEQYF
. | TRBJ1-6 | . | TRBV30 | TGTGCCTGGAGTGAGAACAGGGATAATTCACCCCTCCACTTT | CAWSENRDNSPLHF
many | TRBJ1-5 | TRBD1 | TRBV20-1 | TGCAGTGCTAAGGGACAGGTGGATCAGCCCCAGCATTTT | CSAKGQVDQPQHF
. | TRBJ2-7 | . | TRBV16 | TGTGCCAGCAGCCAATCTACCGGCGATCCGTGGGTCTACGAGCAGTACTTC | CASSQSTGDPWVYEQYF
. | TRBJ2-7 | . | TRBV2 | TGTGCCAGCAGTAACCGGTTGGGGGGCTACGAGCAGTACTTC | CASSNRLGGYEQYF
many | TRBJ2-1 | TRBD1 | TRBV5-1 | TGCGCCAGCAGCTTCGGACAGGGTGCAACTGACGAGCAGTTCTTC | CASSFGQGATDEQFF
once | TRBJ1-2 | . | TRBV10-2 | TGCGCCAGCAGCGAAACAAGGACAGCCTATGGCTACACCTTC | CASSETRTAYGYTF
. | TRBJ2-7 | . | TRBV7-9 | TGCGCCAGCAGCTTCCGGATTTCCTACGAGCAGTACTTC | CASSFRISYEQYF
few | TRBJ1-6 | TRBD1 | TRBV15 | TGTGCCACCAGCACCCTGGACAGGAATTCACCCCTCCACTTT | CATSTLDRNSPLHF
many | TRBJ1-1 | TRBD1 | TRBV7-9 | TGTGCCAGCAGCTCCGCCGGGACAGGGGGCAACACTGAAGCTTTCTTT | CASSSAGTGGNTEAFF
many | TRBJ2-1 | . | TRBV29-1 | TGCAGCGTTCTAGGGAGCTCCTACAATGAGCAGTTCTTC | CSVLGSSYNEQFF
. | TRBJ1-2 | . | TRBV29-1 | TGCAGCGGTCACCGGGACGACTATGGCTACACCTTC | CSGHRDDYGYTF
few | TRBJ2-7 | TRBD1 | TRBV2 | TGTGCCAGCAGGGAGAGGACAGGGGTCTACGAGCAGTACTTC | CASRERTGVYEQYF
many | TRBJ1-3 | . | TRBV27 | TGTGCCAGCAGTCCACAGGGCTCTGGAAACACCATATATTTT | CASSPQGSGNTIYF
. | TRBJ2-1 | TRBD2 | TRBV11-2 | TGTGTCAGCAGCTGGACTAGCGGGGGGACTTCCTACAATGAGCAGTTCTTC | CVSSWTSGGTSYNEQFF
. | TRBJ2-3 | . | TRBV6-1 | TGTGCCAGCAGTGAGGCGGTCACCACAGATACGCAGTATTTT | CASSEAVTTDTQYF
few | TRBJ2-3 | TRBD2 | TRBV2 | TGTGCCAGCAGCTCCTGGCTAGCGGGGGTAGATACGCAGTATTTT | CASSSWLAGVDTQYF
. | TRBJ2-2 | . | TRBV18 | TGTGCCAGCTCAAACCCCGGGACAAAAACCGGGGAGCTGTTTTTT | CASSNPGTKTGELFF
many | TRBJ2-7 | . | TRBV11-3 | TGTGCCAGCAGCTTAGAGGGCCTCTCCTACGAGCAGTACTTC | CASSLEGLSYEQYF
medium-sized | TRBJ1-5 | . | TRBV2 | TGTGCCAGCACGGGATGGGAAGGGCAGCCCCAGCATTTT | CASTGWEGQPQHF
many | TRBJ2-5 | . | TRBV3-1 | TGTGCCAGCAGGGGTTTAGCAGGGGAGACCCAGTACTTC | CASRGLAGETQYF
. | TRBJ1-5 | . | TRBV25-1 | TGTGCCAGCAGTGGGATTTATGGCAATCAGCCCCAGCATTTT | CASSGIYGNQPQHF
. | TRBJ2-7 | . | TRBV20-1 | TGCAGTGCTAGAACTGGCTGGAACGAGCAGTACTTC | CSARTGWNEQYF
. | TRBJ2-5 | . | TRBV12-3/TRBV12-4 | TGTGCCAGCAGTTTAGGGTACCCGGGGGCGCGGGAGACCCAGTACTTC | CASSLGYPGARETQYF
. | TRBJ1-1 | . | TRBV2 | TGTGCCAGCAGTGGTTCGGACAAGGCGAACACTGAAGCTTTCTTT | CASSGSDKANTEAFF
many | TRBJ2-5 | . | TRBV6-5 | TGTGCCAGCACCCCGGGGGCGAGGGGAGAGACCCAGTACTTC | CASTPGARGETQYF